This TCR beta chain was found in a study of technical replicates of blood from a few donors. This clone showed up just a few times. The V gene end was trimmed by 6 bases and the J gene end by 6 bases; junction bases not matched to a gene: 5. The length of the CDR3 is 13 residues. Looked up from germline, CDR1 is SEHNR and CDR2 is FQNEAQ (reference sequence). Profiled with immunoSEQ multiplex PCR; TCRdb holds only in-frame clones, not every one. The table includes roughly 68,000 clones, around 87% detected once. Sequenced input: PBMCs. The rearrangement uses TRBV7-9 and TRBJ1-2; 9 bases are a match to TRBD1. This sequence was found in a human donor in good health. Some clones in this sample may be carry-over from other donors' samples. CDR3 residues: CASSLQGAHGYTF. The CDR3 nucleotides are TGTGCCAGCAGTCTACAGGGGGCGCATGGCTACACCTTC.